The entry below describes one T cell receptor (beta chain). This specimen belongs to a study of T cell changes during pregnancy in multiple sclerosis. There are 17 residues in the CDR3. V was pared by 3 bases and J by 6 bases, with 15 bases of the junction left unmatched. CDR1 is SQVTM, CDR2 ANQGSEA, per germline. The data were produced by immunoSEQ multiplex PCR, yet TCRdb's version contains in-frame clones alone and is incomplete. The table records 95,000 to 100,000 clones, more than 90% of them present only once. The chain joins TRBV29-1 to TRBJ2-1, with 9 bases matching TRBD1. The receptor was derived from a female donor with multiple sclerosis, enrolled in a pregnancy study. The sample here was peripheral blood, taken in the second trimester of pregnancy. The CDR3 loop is CSVEGGQGGVVGNEQFF. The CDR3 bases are TGCAGCGTTGAGGGGGGACAGGGAGGGGTTGTAGGCAATGAGCAGTTCTTC.